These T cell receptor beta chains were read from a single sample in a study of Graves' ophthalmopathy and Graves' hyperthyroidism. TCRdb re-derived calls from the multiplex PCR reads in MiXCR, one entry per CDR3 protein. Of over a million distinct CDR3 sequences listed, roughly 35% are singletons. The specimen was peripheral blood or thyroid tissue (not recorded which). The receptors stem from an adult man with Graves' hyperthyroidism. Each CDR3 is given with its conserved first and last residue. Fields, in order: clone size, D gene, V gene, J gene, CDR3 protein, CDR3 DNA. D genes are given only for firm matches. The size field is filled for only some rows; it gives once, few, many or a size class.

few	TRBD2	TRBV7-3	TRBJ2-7	CASNPPSGLRRTEQYF	TGTGCCAGCAACCCTCCTTCGGGACTAAGGCGCACCGAGCAGTACTTC
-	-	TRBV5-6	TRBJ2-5	CASSGTGHSQETQYF	TGTGCCAGCAGCGGGACGGGACACTCCCAAGAGACCCAGTACTTC
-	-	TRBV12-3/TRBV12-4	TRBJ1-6	CASSFQGSNTPLNF	TGTGCCAGCAGCTTTCAGGGATCTAATACACCCCTCAACTTT
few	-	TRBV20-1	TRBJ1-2	CSARRRAGNGYTF	TGCAGTGCTAGGAGAAGGGCAGGGAATGGCTACACCTTC
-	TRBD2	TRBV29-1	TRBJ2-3	CSVEVAGGRRDTQYF	TGCAGCGTTGAAGTGGCGGGAGGGCGGAGAGATACGCAGTATTTT
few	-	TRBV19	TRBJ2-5	CASRATPSGPGTQYF	TGTGCCAGTAGAGCGACCCCCTCGGGGCCAGGTACCCAGTACTTC
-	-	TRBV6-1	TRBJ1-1	CASPPHRGRGTEAFF	TGTGCCAGCCCTCCACATAGGGGCCGGGGCACTGAAGCTTTCTTT
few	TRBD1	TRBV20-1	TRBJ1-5	CSARNRGTAYNQPQHF	TGCAGTGCTAGGAACAGGGGAACGGCATACAATCAGCCCCAGCATTTT
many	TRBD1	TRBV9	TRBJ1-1	CASSAGQGVRGTEAFF	TGTGCCAGCAGCGCAGGACAGGGGGTTAGAGGCACTGAAGCTTTCTTT
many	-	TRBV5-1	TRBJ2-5	CASGKLDLSETQYF	TGCGCCAGCGGGAAACTAGACCTAAGCGAGACCCAGTACTTC
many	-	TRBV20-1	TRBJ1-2	CSAKQRVSGYTF	TGCAGTGCTAAACAGAGGGTTTCTGGCTACACCTTC
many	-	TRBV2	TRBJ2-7	CASSEARYGDEQYF	TGTGCCAGCAGTGAAGCGCGATATGGGGACGAGCAGTACTTC
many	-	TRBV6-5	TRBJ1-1	CASGYLNTEAFF	TGTGCCAGCGGGTATTTGAACACTGAAGCTTTCTTT
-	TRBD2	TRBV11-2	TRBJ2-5	CASSFGLAGGLQYF	TGTGCCAGCAGCTTCGGACTAGCGGGGGGGCTCCAGTACTTC
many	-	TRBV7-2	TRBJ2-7	CASSLSPGVIYEQYF	TGTGCCAGCAGCCTGTCCCCAGGGGTGATCTACGAGCAGTACTTC
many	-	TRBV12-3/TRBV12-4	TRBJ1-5	CASGSLTGNQPQHF	TGTGCCAGCGGCTCATTGACAGGCAATCAGCCCCAGCATTTT
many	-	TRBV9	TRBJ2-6	CASSVVTASGANVLTF	TGTGCCAGCAGCGTAGTTACGGCCTCTGGGGCCAACGTCCTGACTTTC
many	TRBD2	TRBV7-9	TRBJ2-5	CASSETSGGLETQYF	TGTGCCAGCAGCGAGACTAGCGGGGGTCTCGAGACCCAGTACTTC
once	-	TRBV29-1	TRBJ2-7	CSVGWGLYEQYF	TGCAGCGTTGGTTGGGGTCTCTACGAGCAGTACTTC
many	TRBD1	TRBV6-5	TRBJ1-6	CASSRDRGPSPLHF	TGTGCCAGCAGCCGGGACAGGGGGCCTTCACCCCTCCACTTT
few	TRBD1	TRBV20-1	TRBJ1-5	CSAKIRDRDQPQHF	TGCAGTGCTAAAATCCGGGACAGGGATCAGCCCCAGCATTTT
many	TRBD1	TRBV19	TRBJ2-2	CASTRQGSNTGELFF	TGTGCCAGTACCCGACAGGGATCGAACACCGGGGAGCTGTTTTTT
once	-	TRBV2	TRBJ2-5	CASSVDGGLETQYF	TGTGCCAGCAGCGTTGACGGGGGCTTGGAGACCCAGTACTTC
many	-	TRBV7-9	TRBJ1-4	CASSGTVGENGKLFF	TGTGCCAGCAGCGGGACTGTGGGGGAGAACGGAAAACTGTTTTTT
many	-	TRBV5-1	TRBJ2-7	CASSRGGRTDYEQYF	TGCGCCAGCAGCAGGGGTGGACGGACAGACTACGAGCAGTACTTC
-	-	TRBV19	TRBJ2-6	CASSDTLANVLTF	TGTGCCAGTTCGGACACCTTGGCCAACGTCCTGACTTTC
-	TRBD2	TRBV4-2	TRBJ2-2	CASSQATLEAGGLFF	TGTGCCAGCAGCCAAGCAACCCTGGAGGCGGGGGGGCTGTTTTTT
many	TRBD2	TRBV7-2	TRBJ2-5	CASSFPSGGQTQYF	TGTGCCAGCAGCTTCCCTAGCGGGGGACAGACCCAGTACTTC